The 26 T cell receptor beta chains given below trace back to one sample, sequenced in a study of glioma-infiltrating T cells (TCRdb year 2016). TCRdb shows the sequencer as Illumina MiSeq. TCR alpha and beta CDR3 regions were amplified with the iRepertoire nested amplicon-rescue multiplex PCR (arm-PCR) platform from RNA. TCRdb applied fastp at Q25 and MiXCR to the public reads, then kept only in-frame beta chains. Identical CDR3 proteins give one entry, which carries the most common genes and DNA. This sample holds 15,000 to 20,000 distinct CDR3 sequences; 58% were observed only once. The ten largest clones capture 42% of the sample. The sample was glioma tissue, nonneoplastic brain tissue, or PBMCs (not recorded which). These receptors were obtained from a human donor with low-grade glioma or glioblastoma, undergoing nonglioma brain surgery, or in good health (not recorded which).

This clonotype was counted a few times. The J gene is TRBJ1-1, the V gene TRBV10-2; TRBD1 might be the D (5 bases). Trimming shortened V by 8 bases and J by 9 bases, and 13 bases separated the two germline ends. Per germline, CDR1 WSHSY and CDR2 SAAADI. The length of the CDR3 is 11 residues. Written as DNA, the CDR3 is TGCGCCAGCCTTACCGGGACGAAAGCTTTCTTT. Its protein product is CASLTGTKAFF.

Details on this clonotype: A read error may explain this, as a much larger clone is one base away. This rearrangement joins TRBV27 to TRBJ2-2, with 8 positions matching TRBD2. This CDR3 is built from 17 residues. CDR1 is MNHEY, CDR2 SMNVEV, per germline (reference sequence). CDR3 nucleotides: TGTGCCTGCAGTTTACGGGGGGGCAGGGTGAACACCGGGGAGCTGTTTTTT. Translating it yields CACSLRGGRVNTGELFF.

The CDR3 sequence is CASRQPTYQETQYF. The CDR3 DNA reads as TGTGCCAGCAGACAGCCGACGTACCAAGAGACCCAGTACTTC. The chain is built from TRBV6-2 or TRBV6-3 and TRBJ2-5; D gene unclear. Looked up from germline, CDR1 is MNHEY and CDR2 is SVGEGT. V lost 6 bases and J lost 0, with 11 bases in between. The CDR3 totals 14 residues.

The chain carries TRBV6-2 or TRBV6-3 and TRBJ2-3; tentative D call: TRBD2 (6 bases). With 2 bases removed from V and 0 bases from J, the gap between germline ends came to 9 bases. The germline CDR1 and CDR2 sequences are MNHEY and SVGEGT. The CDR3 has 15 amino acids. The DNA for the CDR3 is TGTGCCAGCAGTTACGGGGACTCAAGCACAGATACGCAGTATTTT. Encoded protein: CASSYGDSSTDTQYF.

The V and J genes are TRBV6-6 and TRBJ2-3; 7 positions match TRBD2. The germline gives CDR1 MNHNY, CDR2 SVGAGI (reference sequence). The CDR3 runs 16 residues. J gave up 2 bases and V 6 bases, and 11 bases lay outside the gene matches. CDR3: CASRPLAVYSTDTQYF. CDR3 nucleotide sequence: TGTGCCAGCAGACCTCTAGCGGTCTACTCCACAGATACGCAGTATTTT.

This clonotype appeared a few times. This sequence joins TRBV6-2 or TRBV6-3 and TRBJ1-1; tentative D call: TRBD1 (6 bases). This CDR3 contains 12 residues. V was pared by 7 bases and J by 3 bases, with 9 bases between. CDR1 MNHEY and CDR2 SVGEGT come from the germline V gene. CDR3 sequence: CASKTGYTEAFF. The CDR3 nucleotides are TGTGCCAGCAAAACAGGGTACACTGAAGCTTTCTTT.

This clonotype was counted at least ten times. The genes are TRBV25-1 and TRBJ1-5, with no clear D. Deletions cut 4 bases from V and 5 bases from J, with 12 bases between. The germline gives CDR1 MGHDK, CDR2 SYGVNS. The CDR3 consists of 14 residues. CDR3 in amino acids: CASSGYSPHQPQHF. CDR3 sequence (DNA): TGTGCCAGCAGTGGATACAGTCCTCATCAGCCCCAGCATTTT.

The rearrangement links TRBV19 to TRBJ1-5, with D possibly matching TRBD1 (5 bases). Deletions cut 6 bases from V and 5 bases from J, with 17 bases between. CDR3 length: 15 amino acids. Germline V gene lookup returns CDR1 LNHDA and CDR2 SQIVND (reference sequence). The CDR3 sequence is CASSLKGQGYQPQHF. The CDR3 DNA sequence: TGTGCCAGTAGCTTAAAGGGCCAGGGTTATCAGCCCCAGCATTTT.

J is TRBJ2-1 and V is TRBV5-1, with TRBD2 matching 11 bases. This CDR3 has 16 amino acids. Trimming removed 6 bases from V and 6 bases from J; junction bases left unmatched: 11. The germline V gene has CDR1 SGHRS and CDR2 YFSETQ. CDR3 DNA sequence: TGCGCCAGCACCCTGATAGCGGGGGGGCGTACCAATGAGCAGTTCTTC. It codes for CASTLIAGGRTNEQFF.

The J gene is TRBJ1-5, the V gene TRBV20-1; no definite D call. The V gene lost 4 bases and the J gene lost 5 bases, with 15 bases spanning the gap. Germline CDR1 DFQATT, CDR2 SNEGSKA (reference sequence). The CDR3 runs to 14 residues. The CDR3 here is CSAKRVLGYQPQHF. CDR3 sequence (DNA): TGCAGTGCTAAGAGGGTTCTTGGATATCAGCCCCAGCATTTT.

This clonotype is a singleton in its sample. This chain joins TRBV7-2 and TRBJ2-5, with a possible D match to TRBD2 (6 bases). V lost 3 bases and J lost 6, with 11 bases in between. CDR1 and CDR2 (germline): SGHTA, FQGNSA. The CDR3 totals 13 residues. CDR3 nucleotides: TGTGCCAGCAGCTTCGGGACTGAACAGACCCAGTACTTC. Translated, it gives CASSFGTEQTQYF.

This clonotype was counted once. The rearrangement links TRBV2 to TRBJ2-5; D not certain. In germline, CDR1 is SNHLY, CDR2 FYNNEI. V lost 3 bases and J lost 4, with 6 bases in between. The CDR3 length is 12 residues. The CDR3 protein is CASSENRETQYF. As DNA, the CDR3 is TGTGCCAGCAGTGAGAACAGAGAGACCCAGTACTTC.

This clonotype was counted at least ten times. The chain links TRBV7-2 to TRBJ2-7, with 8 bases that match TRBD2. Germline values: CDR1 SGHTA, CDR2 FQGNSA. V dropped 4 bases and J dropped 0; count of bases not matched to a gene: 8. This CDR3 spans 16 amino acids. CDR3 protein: CASSSLAGFSSYEQYF. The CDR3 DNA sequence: TGTGCCAGCAGCTCCCTAGCGGGTTTTAGCTCCTACGAGCAGTACTTC.

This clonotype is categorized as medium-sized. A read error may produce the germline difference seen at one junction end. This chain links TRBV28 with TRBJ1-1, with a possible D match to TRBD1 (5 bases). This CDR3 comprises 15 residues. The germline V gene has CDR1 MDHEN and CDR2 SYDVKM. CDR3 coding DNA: TGTGCCAGCAGATTATCGGGACGGCAGAACACTGAAGCTTTCTTT. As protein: CASRLSGRQNTEAFF.

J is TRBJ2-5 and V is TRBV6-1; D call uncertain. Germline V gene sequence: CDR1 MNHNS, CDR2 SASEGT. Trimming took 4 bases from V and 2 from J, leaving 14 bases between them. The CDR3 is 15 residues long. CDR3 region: CASSVYMARQETQYF. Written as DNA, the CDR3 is TGTGCCAGCAGTGTGTACATGGCTAGACAAGAGACCCAGTACTTC.

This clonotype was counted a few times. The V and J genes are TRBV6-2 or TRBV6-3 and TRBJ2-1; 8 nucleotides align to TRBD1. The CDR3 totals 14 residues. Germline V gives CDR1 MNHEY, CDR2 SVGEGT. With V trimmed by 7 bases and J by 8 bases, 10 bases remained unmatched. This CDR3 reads CASIPDRVRDEQFF. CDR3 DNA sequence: TGTGCCAGCATCCCGGACAGGGTTCGCGATGAGCAGTTCTTC.

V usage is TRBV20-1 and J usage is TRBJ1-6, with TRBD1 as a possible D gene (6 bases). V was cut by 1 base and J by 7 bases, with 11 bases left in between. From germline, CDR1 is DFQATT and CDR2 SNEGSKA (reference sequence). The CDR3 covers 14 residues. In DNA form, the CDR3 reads TGCAGTGCTAGAGTTGGACAGACGAATTCACCCCTCCACTTT. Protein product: CSARVGQTNSPLHF.

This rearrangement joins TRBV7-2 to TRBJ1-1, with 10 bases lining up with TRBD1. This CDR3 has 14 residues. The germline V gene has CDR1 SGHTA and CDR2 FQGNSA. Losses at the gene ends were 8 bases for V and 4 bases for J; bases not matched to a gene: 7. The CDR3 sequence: CASWTGGPGTEAFF. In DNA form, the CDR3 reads TGTGCCAGCTGGACAGGGGGGCCGGGCACTGAAGCTTTCTTT.

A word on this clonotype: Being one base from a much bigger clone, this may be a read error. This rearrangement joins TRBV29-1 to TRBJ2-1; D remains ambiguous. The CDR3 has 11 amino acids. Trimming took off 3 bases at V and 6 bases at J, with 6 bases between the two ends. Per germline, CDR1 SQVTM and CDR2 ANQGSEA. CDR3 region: CSVDTGNEQFF. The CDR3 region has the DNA TGCAGCGTTGATACCGGCAATGAGCAGTTCTTC.

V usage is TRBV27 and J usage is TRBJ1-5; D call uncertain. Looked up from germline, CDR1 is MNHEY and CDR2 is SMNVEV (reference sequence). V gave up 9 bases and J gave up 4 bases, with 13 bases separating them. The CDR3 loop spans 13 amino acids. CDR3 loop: CASDSGPNQPQHF. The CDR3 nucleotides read TGTGCCAGTGACTCAGGACCAAATCAGCCCCAGCATTTT.

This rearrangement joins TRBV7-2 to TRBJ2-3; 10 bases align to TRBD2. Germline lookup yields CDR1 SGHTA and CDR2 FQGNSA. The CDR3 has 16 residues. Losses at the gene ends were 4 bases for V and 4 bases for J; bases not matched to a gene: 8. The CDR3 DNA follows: TGTGCCAGCAGCTGGGCGCTAGCGGGAGCAGCAGATACGCAGTATTTT. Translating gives CASSWALAGAADTQYF.

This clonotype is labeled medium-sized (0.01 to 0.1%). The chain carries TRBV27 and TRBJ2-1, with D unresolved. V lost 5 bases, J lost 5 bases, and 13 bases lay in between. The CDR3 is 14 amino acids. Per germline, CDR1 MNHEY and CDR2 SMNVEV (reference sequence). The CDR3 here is CASSSTLLHNEQFF. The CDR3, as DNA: TGTGCCAGCAGTAGCACATTGCTCCACAATGAGCAGTTCTTC.

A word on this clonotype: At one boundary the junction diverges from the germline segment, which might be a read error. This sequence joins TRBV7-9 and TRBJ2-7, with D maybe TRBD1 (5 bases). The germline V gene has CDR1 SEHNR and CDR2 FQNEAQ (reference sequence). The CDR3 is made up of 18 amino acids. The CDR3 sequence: CASSLPKRQGRSSYEQYF. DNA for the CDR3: TGTGCCAGCAGTCTACCAAAACGTCAGGGAAGGAGCTCCTACGAGCAGTATTTC.

CDR3 residues: CASSLGLADQETQYF. CDR3 nucleotides: TGTGCCAGCAGCTTGGGTCTAGCGGATCAAGAGACCCAGTACTTC. The chain is built from TRBV7-2 and TRBJ2-5; 7 bases align to TRBD2. This CDR3 has 15 residues. Germline CDR1 and CDR2: SGHTA and FQGNSA. The J segment lost 2 bases and the V segment lost 3 bases, leaving 6 bases of the junction unmatched.

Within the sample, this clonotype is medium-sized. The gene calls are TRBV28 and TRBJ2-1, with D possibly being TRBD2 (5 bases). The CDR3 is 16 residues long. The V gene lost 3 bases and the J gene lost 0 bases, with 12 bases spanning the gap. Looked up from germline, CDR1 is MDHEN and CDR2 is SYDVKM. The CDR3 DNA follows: TGTGCCAGCAGTTTTAATAAGCGGCGCTCCTACAATGAGCAGTTCTTC. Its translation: CASSFNKRRSYNEQFF. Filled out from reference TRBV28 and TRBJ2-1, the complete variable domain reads DVKVTQSSRYLVKRTGEKVFLECVQDMDHENMFWYRQDPGLGLRLIYFSYDVKMKEKGDIPEGYSVSREKKERFSLILESASTNQTSMYLCASSFNKRRSYNEQFFGPGTRLTVL.

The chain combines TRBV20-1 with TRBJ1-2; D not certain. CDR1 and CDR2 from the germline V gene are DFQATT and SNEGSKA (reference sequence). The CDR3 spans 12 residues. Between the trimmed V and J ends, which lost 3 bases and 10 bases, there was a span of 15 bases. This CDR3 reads CSARNQDYNYTF. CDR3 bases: TGCAGTGCTAGGAACCAGGACTATAACTACACCTTC.